This T cell receptor (beta chain) emerged from a study of OX40 agonist ivuxolimab in advanced cancers. Study background: As their treatment, patients were administered ivuxolimab, an agonistic anti-OX40 (CD134) antibody. Dose-escalation patients' cancers were hepatocellular carcinoma, melanoma, renal cell or head and neck cancer. People who had prior anti-PD-1, anti-PD-L1 or anti-CTLA-4 therapy could take part, and about 40% had some. Study observations and caveats: The work left the antigen specificity of expanded peripheral T cells undetermined.

Data came from immunoSEQ multiplex PCR; TCRdb stores just in-frame clones and leaves some out. Counted here are tens of thousands of clones, 80% to 95% occurring once; the ten biggest clones make up about an eighth. On this clone itself: Its target is not known.

The sample consisted of CD4+ or CD8+ T cells sorted from blood, taken in a trial of the OX40 agonist ivuxolimab. The clonotype comes from an adult with an advanced solid tumor such as melanoma, head and neck, liver or kidney cancer.

Here the CDR3 reads CASSSKTGTGATDTQYF. CDR3 DNA: TGTGCCAGCAGCTCCAAAACCGGGACAGGGGCCACAGATACGCAGTATTTT. The genes are TRBV11-3 and TRBJ2-3, with 10 bases lining up with TRBD1. The ends lost 4 bases at V and 2 bases at J; junction bases unmatched: 9. CDR3 size: 17 residues. Germline CDR1 and CDR2: SGHNT and YENEEA.